Below, one T cell receptor (beta chain) is given with its context. Trimming took off 6 bases at V and 5 bases at J, with 19 bases between the two ends. In germline, CDR1 is MNHEY, CDR2 SVGEGT. The CDR3 has 15 residues. This sample stems from a study of blood T cell repertoires in COVID-19. Study-wide background: Samples representing acute and convalescent COVID-19 were sourced from the United States, Italy and Spain.

Authors' processing steps: Reference gene primers were amplified, and this amplification served to estimate nucleated cell counts. Measured with immunoSEQ multiplex PCR; TCRdb has only the in-frame clones, and not every one. The DNA gave D and trimming, while V, J and clone size come from that table. The data show more than 25,000 clones, with approximately 82% seen just once and roughly 14% held by the top ten. The sequence came from a human donor in a cohort sampled during active COVID-19. Sequencing was performed on peripheral blood. This chain joins TRBV6-2 or TRBV6-3 and TRBJ2-5; D might be TRBD1 (5 bases). CDR3 residues: CASSLPDPYRETQYF. CDR3 nucleotides: TGTGCCAGCAGCCTCCCCGATCCTTACAGGGAGACCCAGTACTTC.